These 30 T cell receptor beta chains came from one sample sequenced in a study of T cells in women clearing cervical HPV infection. Generated by immunoSEQ multiplex PCR, the TCRdb table keeps only in-frame clones and is missing some. This listing includes 25,000 to 35,000 clones. Sequencing was carried out using blood buffy coat. These receptors were obtained from a woman aged 18 to 75 with a cervical HPV16 infection that either progressed to CIN3+ or cleared (not recorded which).

In the case of this clone: From the germline J gene comes the end of the CDR3, since the read stops 3 residues before it. The chain couples TRBV6-4 to TRBJ2-7; the D gene is possibly TRBD2 (5 bases). The V and J ends lost 5 bases and 0 bases respectively, with 11 bases between them. This CDR3 is built from 14 residues. Germline V gives CDR1 MRHNA, CDR2 SNTAGT. The CDR3 here is CASSSGPSSYEQYF. The sequenced CDR3 bases are TGTGCCAGCAGTAGCGGACCTAGCTCCTACGAG.

Note on this clone: The CDR3 end is not reached by the read, which stops 3 residues before it; the germline J gene fills it in. This rearrangement joins TRBV6-4 to TRBJ1-1; D remains unclear. V lost 5 bases and J 4 bases, leaving 11 bases between the germline ends. CDR1 MRHNA and CDR2 SNTAGT come from the germline V gene. CDR3 length equals 13 residues. This chain's CDR3 is CASSSHEGTEAFF. The sequenced CDR3 bases are TGTGCCAGCAGTTCCCATGAAGGCACTGAA.

To note about this clone: The read terminates 3 residues before the CDR3 end, so the remaining end is supplied by the germline J gene. The chain has TRBV7-9 and TRBJ1-1, with 8 bases identical to TRBD1. The V gene's germline CDR1 is SEHNR and CDR2 FQNEAQ (reference sequence). The CDR3 is made up of 15 amino acids. The CDR3 here is CASSVAGTGNEKAFF. The sequenced part of the CDR3 DNA is TGTGCCAGCAGCGTCGCCGGGACAGGAAATGAAAAA. Looking up the rest from reference TRBV7-9 and TRBJ1-1 gives the full variable domain: DTGVSQNPRHKITKRGQNVTFRCDPISEHNRLYWYRQTLGQGPEFLTYFQNEAQLEKSRLLSDRFSAERPKGSFSTLEIQRTEQGDSAMYLCASSVAGTGNEKAFFGQGTRLTVV.

Details on this clone: From the germline J gene comes the end of the CDR3, since the read stops 3 residues before it. The rearrangement joins TRBV2 to TRBJ2-1, with 13 bases fitting TRBD2. This CDR3 has 17 residues. Looked up from germline, CDR1 is SNHLY and CDR2 is FYNNEI. The V gene end was trimmed by 4 bases and the J gene end by 4 bases; junction bases not matched to a gene: 7. The sequenced CDR3 bases are TGTGCCAGCAGTGGAATAACTAGCGGGGGGGTATACAATGAG. Translated, it gives CASSGITSGGVYNE. The whole CDR3 sequence is CASSGITSGGVYNEQFF.

About this clone: The read ends 3 residues before the CDR3 terminus; that terminus is restored from the germline J gene. The genes are TRBV10-2 and TRBJ1-2; possibly TRBD1 for D (6 bases). Germline V gene sequence: CDR1 WSHSY, CDR2 SAAADI. The V and J ends lost 3 bases and 3 bases respectively, with 8 bases between them. The CDR3 extends over 13 amino acids. The CDR3 DNA, read in part, is TGCGCCAGCAGTGACGGGACACACTATGGC. Protein: CASSDGTHYG. The CDR3 in its entirety is CASSDGTHYGYTF.

On this clone: The DNA ends 3 residues before the CDR3 does, and the rest of the CDR3 is filled in from the germline J gene. The chain couples TRBV2 to TRBJ1-2, with D hard to call. The CDR3 length is 14 residues. CDR1 is SNHLY, CDR2 FYNNEI, per germline. The covered CDR3 bases are TGTGCCAGCAGGACTAGCGGGAGTCCCTACGAC. This encodes CASRTSGSPYD. The CDR3, in full, reads CASRTSGSPYDYTF.

As regards this clone: The read falls 3 residues short of the CDR3 end, and the missing part is taken from the germline J gene. The J gene is TRBJ1-2, the V gene TRBV5-1; TRBD1 matches at 9 bases. V gave up 4 bases and J gave up 3 bases; unmatched junction bases: 10. The CDR3 extends over 16 amino acids. Germline CDR1 reads SGHRS; CDR2 reads YFSETQ. The DNA read from the CDR3 is TGCGCCAGCAGCGATACAGGGGGCGGGGGAGACTATGGC. Protein: CASSDTGGGGDYG. The complete CDR3 sequence is CASSDTGGGGDYGYTF.

About this clone: The CDR3 end is not reached by the read, which stops 3 residues before it; the germline J gene fills it in. V and J are TRBV11-2 and TRBJ2-2; D possibly corresponds to TRBD2 (5 bases). Germline CDR1 is SGHAT and CDR2 is FQNNGV. This CDR3 is 14 amino acids long. With 3 bases removed from V and 2 bases from J, the gap between germline ends came to 7 bases. Incomplete CDR3 DNA: TGTGCCAGCAGCTTCAGCGGTAACACCGGGGAG. This sequence encodes CASSFSGNTGE. The full CDR3 is CASSFSGNTGELFF.

To note about this clone: The CDR3 end lies 3 residues beyond the end of the read and is filled in from the germline J gene. V usage is TRBV19 and J usage is TRBJ2-2; 9 nucleotides agree with TRBD1. Germline V gene data show CDR1 as LNHDA and CDR2 as SQIVND (reference sequence). The CDR3 runs to 15 residues. The V segment lost 4 bases and the J segment 3 bases; nucleotides outside the gene matches: 3. The CDR3 sequence is CASSTQGAYTGELFF. CDR3 DNA (partial): TGTGCCAGTAGTACACAGGGGGCTTACACCGGGGAG.

Concerning this clone itself: Coverage ceases 3 residues before the CDR3 finishes, and the germline J gene fills in the end. The chain joins TRBV20-1 to TRBJ2-2; 8 nucleotides line up with TRBD2. The ends lost 3 bases at V and 5 bases at J; junction bases unmatched: 2. Germline values: CDR1 DFQATT, CDR2 SNEGSKA (reference sequence). The CDR3 has 13 amino acids. The CDR3 region is CSARGGGTGELFF. The DNA read from the CDR3 is TGCAGTGCTAGGGGCGGGGGGACCGGGGAG.

Regarding this clone: The read is 3 residues too short to cover the CDR3 end, so that end is filled in from the germline J gene. V and J are TRBV30 and TRBJ1-1; possibly TRBD1 for D (5 bases). This CDR3 spans 13 amino acids. Per germline, CDR1 GTSNPN and CDR2 SVGIG (reference sequence). The ends were cut back, 1 base at V and 2 bases at J, with 8 bases in the middle. CDR3 DNA, as far as it was read: TGTGCCTGGAGTGGGGACTTAAACACTGAA. Protein product: CAWSGDLNTE. The whole CDR3 protein is CAWSGDLNTEAFF.

Remarks on this clone: With the read ending 3 residues before the CDR3 end, the germline J gene is used to fill in that end. The chain carries TRBV6-1 and TRBJ2-7, with 9 bases identical to TRBD1. Germline V gene lookup returns CDR1 MNHNS and CDR2 SASEGT. Trimming removed 2 bases from V and 2 bases from J; junction bases left unmatched: 4. The CDR3 totals 15 residues. The CDR3 bases that were read are TGTGCCAGCAGTGAATCGGGACAGGGAACCTACGAG. Its protein is CASSESGQGTYE. The entire CDR3 protein reads CASSESGQGTYEQYF.

Comment on this clone: One junction end does not reproduce the germline sequence, and a read error may be involved. This sample also contains other DNA sequences that code for the same CDR3. The CDR3 loop reads CASSLSQGTAGNTIYF. The CDR3 DNA, read in part, is TGTGCCAGCAGCCTATCCCAAGGGACAGCCGGAAACACG. The chain carries TRBV7-6 and TRBJ1-3, with TRBD1 matching over 7 bases. The read gets to within 3 residues of the CDR3 end, and the germline J gene fills in the rest. This CDR3 has 16 amino acids. CDR1 and CDR2 (germline): SGHVS, FNYEAQ.

Regarding this clone: The CDR3 extends 3 residues past the end of the read, so its final part is completed from the germline J gene. The chain has TRBV7-9 and TRBJ1-1; the D gene is possibly TRBD1 (6 bases). This CDR3 has 13 residues. Germline CDR1 and CDR2: SEHNR and FQNEAQ (reference sequence). The part of the CDR3 DNA that was read is TGTGCCAGCAGCTTACCCGGGACAACCGAA. Its translation is CASSLPGTTE. The full CDR3 protein reads CASSLPGTTEAFF.

A note on this clone: The read is 3 residues too short to cover the CDR3 end, so that end is filled in from the germline J gene. The V call is TRBV19, the J call TRBJ1-1, with D maybe TRBD1 (5 bases). V lost 7 bases and J 1 base, leaving 13 bases between the germline ends. This CDR3 region has 14 residues. Germline CDR1 LNHDA, CDR2 SQIVND (reference sequence). CDR3 loop: CASNPQGENTEAFF. Incomplete CDR3 DNA: TGTGCCAGTAATCCGCAGGGAGAGAACACTGAA.

With regard to this clone: Coverage ceases 3 residues before the CDR3 finishes, and the germline J gene fills in the end. Additional DNA sequences in this sample encode the identical CDR3. The rearrangement uses TRBV13 and TRBJ2-7; 7 bases match TRBD1. The CDR3 loop spans 19 amino acids. V shed 4 bases, J shed 0 bases, and the junction held 18 bases outside the gene matches. From germline, CDR1 is PRHDT and CDR2 FYEKMQ (reference sequence). CDR3 bases read: TGTGCCAGCAGCTCCCTAGGGGGCCCCTCCCAACATGGCTCCTACGAG. The encoded protein is CASSSLGGPSQHGSYE. The full CDR3 protein is CASSSLGGPSQHGSYEQYF.

Of note for this clone: The read gets to within 3 residues of the CDR3 end, and the germline J gene fills in the rest. This chain links TRBV7-9 with TRBJ1-1; D is ambiguous. The CDR3 runs 13 residues. From germline, CDR1 is SEHNR and CDR2 FQNEAQ (reference sequence). CDR3 region: CASSLSPSYEAFF. The DNA read from the CDR3 is TGTGCCAGCAGCTTAAGTCCGAGCTACGAG.

CDR3 sequence: CASSLREETQYF. The CDR3 bases that were read are TGTGCCAGCAGCTTGCGGGAGGAGACC. The chain recombines TRBV11-3 with TRBJ2-5; 7 nucleotides line up with TRBD2. The missing CDR3 end, 3 residues past where the read stops, is filled in from the germline J gene. The ends lost 3 bases at V and 5 bases at J; junction bases unmatched: 0. The germline gives CDR1 SGHNT, CDR2 YENEEA. The CDR3 length is 12 residues.

With regard to this clone: Read sequence stops 3 residues before the CDR3 end, and the germline J gene provides the missing end. The chain uses TRBV30 and TRBJ2-5; the match to TRBD1 covers 9 bases. Germline V gives CDR1 GTSNPN, CDR2 SVGIG (reference sequence). This CDR3 has 14 residues. V gave up 2 bases and J gave up 1 base; unmatched junction bases: 2. The CDR3 loop is CAWSPDRGQETQYF. CDR3 DNA, as far as it was read: TGTGCCTGGAGTCCGGACAGGGGCCAAGAGACC.

On this clone itself: The missing CDR3 end, 3 residues past where the read stops, is filled in from the germline J gene. The chain combines TRBV2 with TRBJ2-3; TRBD2 aligns across 11 bases. V shed 1 base and J 1 base; nucleotides not matched to a gene: 7. Looked up from germline, CDR1 is SNHLY and CDR2 is FYNNEI. CDR3 length: 18 amino acids. CDR3 amino acids: CASSEELAGVWGTDTQYF. The covered CDR3 bases are TGTGCCAGCAGTGAAGAACTAGCGGGAGTTTGGGGCACAGATACG.

Points on this clone: The read falls 3 residues short of the CDR3 end, and the missing part is taken from the germline J gene. The chain carries TRBV6-1 and TRBJ1-5; no reliable D call. Germline V gene lookup returns CDR1 MNHNS and CDR2 SASEGT. V was shortened by 3 bases and J by 0 bases, with 6 bases between the two germline ends. The CDR3 extends over 14 amino acids. CDR3: CASSDANSNQPQHF. CDR3 bases read: TGTGCCAGCAGTGACGCTAATAGCAATCAGCCC.

Incomplete CDR3 DNA: TGTGCCAGCAGTGCCGGGACAGGGGGCGGTGGC. This sequence encodes CASSAGTGGGG. The entire CDR3 is CASSAGTGGGGYTF. The rearrangement joins TRBV6-1 to TRBJ1-2; 12 bases fit TRBD1. The read ends 3 residues before the CDR3 terminus; that terminus is restored from the germline J gene. With 4 bases clipped from V and 7 bases from J, the junction kept 4 bases outside the gene matches. From germline, CDR1 is MNHNS and CDR2 SASEGT. The CDR3 extends over 14 amino acids.

Comments on this clone: The read falls 3 residues short of the CDR3 end, and the missing part is taken from the germline J gene. The J gene is TRBJ2-2, the V gene TRBV5-1, with 11 bases identical to TRBD2. This CDR3 has 16 residues. Germline CDR1 and CDR2: SGHRS and YFSETQ. V shed 4 bases and J 0 bases; nucleotides not matched to a gene: 2. The DNA read from the CDR3 is TGCGCCAGCAGCATGGGACTAGCGGCGAACACCGGGGAG. This sequence encodes CASSMGLAANTGE. The complete CDR3 sequence is CASSMGLAANTGELFF.

With respect to this clone: The read finishes 3 residues shy of the CDR3 end, and the germline J gene is used to complete it. The chain couples TRBV5-3 to TRBJ2-1, with 13 bases that match TRBD2. TRBV5-3 is an ORF; its function is uncertain. V was clipped by 3 bases and J by 8 bases; unmatched bases: 5. The CDR3 length is 15 residues. CDR3 DNA, as far as it was read: TGTGCCAGAAGCTGGGGACTAGCGGGGTTGGATGAG. Translation gives CARSWGLAGLDE. The CDR3 in its entirety is CARSWGLAGLDEQFF.

In regard to this clone: The junction differs from germline at one of its ends, possibly a read error. The observed sequence ends 3 residues before the CDR3 terminus, with the missing tail filled in from the germline J gene. The chain joins TRBV7-9 to TRBJ2-7; no clear D gene. The CDR3 is made up of 15 amino acids. Germline V lookup: CDR1 SEHNR, CDR2 FQNEAQ (reference sequence). The part of the CDR3 DNA that was read is TGTTCCAGCAGCGCCTCGTTGGGCAGTGTCTACGAG. Its protein is CSSSASLGSVYE. Given in full, the CDR3 is CSSSASLGSVYEQYF.

Comments on this clone: The CDR3 goes on 3 residues after the read ends, and that part is filled in from the germline J gene. V and J are TRBV6-1 and TRBJ1-1, with 8 bases matching TRBD1. The CDR3 totals 15 residues. The germline CDR1 and CDR2 sequences are MNHNS and SASEGT. The DNA read from the CDR3 is TGTGCCAGCAGTGGGACAGGGTGGCCCCGGGACGAA. Translated, it gives CASSGTGWPRDE. The full CDR3 protein is CASSGTGWPRDEAFF.

About this clone itself: Sequencing ends 3 residues short of the CDR3 end; the germline J gene provides the rest. J is TRBJ2-7 and V is TRBV20-1; TRBD1 matches 10 bases. CDR1 and CDR2 from the germline V gene are DFQATT and SNEGSKA (reference sequence). The CDR3 consists of 14 residues. V shed 1 base and J 5 bases; nucleotides not matched to a gene: 5. This CDR3 is CSARGTGGNNEQYF. The DNA read from the CDR3 is TGCAGTGCTAGAGGGACAGGGGGAAATAACGAG.

Details on this clone: From the germline J gene comes the end of the CDR3, since the read stops 3 residues before it. J is TRBJ2-3 and V is TRBV5-1, with 9 bases identical to TRBD2. Trimming at V came to 4 bases and at J to 7 bases, leaving 7 bases not matched to a gene. Germline-derived CDR1 and CDR2 are SGHRS and YFSETQ. The CDR3 runs 14 residues. The CDR3 DNA, read in part, is TGCGCCAGCAGCCCGGCGGGACTAGCAAATACG. This encodes CASSPAGLANT. The CDR3 as a whole reads CASSPAGLANTQYF.

Concerning this clone itself: The CDR3 extends 3 residues past the end of the read, so its final part is completed from the germline J gene. This chain uses TRBV6-1 with TRBJ1-2; D uncertain. Germline-derived CDR1 and CDR2 are MNHNS and SASEGT. Trimming removed 1 base from V and 7 bases from J, with 13 bases in between. The CDR3 totals 14 residues. The CDR3 here is CASSEGAEGLGYTF. Partial CDR3 DNA: TGTGCCAGCAGTGAAGGGGCAGAAGGTCTTGGC.

A word on this clone: The read comes to an end 3 residues before the CDR3 does, leaving the germline J gene to fill in the end. V gene TRBV7-3 combines with J gene TRBJ1-2; 9 bases match TRBD1. CDR1 is SGHTA, CDR2 FQGTGA, per germline. The CDR3 is 15 residues long. Germline trimming cut 5 bases from V and 5 bases from J; bases unmatched to any gene: 9. The chain's CDR3 is CASSPTGGQGYGYTF. Partial CDR3 DNA: TGTGCCAGCAGCCCGACTGGGGGACAGGGTTATGGC.